What follows are 20 T cell receptor beta chains derived from one specimen sequenced in a study of T cell responses to AZD1222 COVID-19 vaccine. Sequencing used immunoSEQ multiplex PCR; TCRdb keeps in-frame clones, though not all of them. The data contain fewer than 85,000 clones, over 75% of them singletons. The sequences come from peripheral blood, collected on day 0 of AZD1222 vaccination. The receptors here all came from an adult in good health.

J is TRBJ2-3 and V is TRBV28, with a possible D match to TRBD2 (7 bases). The V end lost 3 bases, the J end lost 1 base, and 17 bases lay between the germline ends. Germline loops: CDR1 MDHEN, CDR2 SYDVKM. The CDR3 sequence is 17 residues long. CDR3 sequence (DNA): TGTGCCAGCAGTTTGGTGGGAGGGGGAGCTCGCACAGATACGCAGTATTTT. This translates into CASSLVGGGARTDTQYF. The variable domain in full, with the rest retrieved from reference TRBV28 and TRBJ2-3, is DVKVTQSSRYLVKRTGEKVFLECVQDMDHENMFWYRQDPGLGLRLIYFSYDVKMKEKGDIPEGYSVSREKKERFSLILESASTNQTSMYLCASSLVGGGARTDTQYFGPGTRLTVL.

A single count supports this clone. The chain is built from TRBV9 and TRBJ1-1; TRBD1 might be the D (6 bases). The CDR3 covers 19 residues. Trimming shortened V by 3 bases and J by 2 bases, and 26 bases separated the two germline ends. The germline CDR1 and CDR2 sequences are SGDLS and YYNGEE. In DNA, the CDR3 is TGTGCCAGCAGCGCCCCTCACTCGGCAGGGGCAGGACAAAACACTGAAGCTTTCTTT. Protein sequence: CASSAPHSAGAGQNTEAFF.

This chain joins TRBV7-2 and TRBJ1-1, with TRBD1 matching 7 bases. The CDR3 consists of 12 residues. Germline trimming cut 1 base from V and 8 bases from J; bases unmatched to any gene: 1. Per germline, CDR1 SGHTA and CDR2 FQGNSA. CDR3 DNA: TGTGCCAGCAGCTTAGTGACAGGGGAAGCTTTCTTT. Its protein product is CASSLVTGEAFF.

V usage is TRBV28 and J usage is TRBJ2-1; 9 nucleotides match TRBD2. V dropped 5 bases and J dropped 5; count of bases not matched to a gene: 16. The CDR3 has 18 residues. Germline CDR1 reads MDHEN; CDR2 reads SYDVKM. CDR3 loop: CASSTLMTERGVNNEQFF. The CDR3, as DNA: TGTGCCAGCAGTACCCTCATGACGGAGCGGGGGGTTAACAATGAGCAGTTCTTC.

The V and J genes are TRBV6-1 and TRBJ2-7, with D perhaps TRBD1 (6 bases). CDR3 length: 11 amino acids. The ends were cut back, 2 bases at V and 12 bases at J, with 11 bases in the middle. Germline CDR1 reads MNHNS; CDR2 reads SASEGT. The CDR3 DNA follows: TGTGCCAGCAGTGAACCCGACAGGAGGTACTTC. Its protein product is CASSEPDRRYF.

The rearrangement links TRBV9 to TRBJ2-7, with 7 positions matching TRBD2. The CDR3 has 16 residues. Germline V gives CDR1 SGDLS, CDR2 YYNGEE. V gave up 4 bases and J gave up 0 bases; unmatched junction bases: 10. This CDR3 is CASSPRGSGLSYEQYF. The CDR3 nucleotides read TGTGCCAGCAGCCCCCGAGGTAGCGGGCTCTCCTACGAGCAGTACTTC.

The chain has TRBV29-1 and TRBJ1-6; no reliable D call. Germline-derived CDR1 and CDR2 are SQVTM and ANQGSEA. Trimming stripped 7 bases from V and 0 bases from J, with 10 bases between. CDR3 length equals 14 residues. For the CDR3, the DNA is TGCAGCGCCACAAAGGGCTCCTATAATTCACCCCTCCACTTT. This translates into CSATKGSYNSPLHF.

V gene TRBV19 combines with J gene TRBJ1-2; D is ambiguous. Germline assignment: CDR1 LNHDA and CDR2 SQIVND (reference sequence). Trimming left V 4 bases short and J 8 bases short, with 14 bases between. This CDR3 contains 13 residues. CDR3 amino acids: CASSNYREGGYTF. The CDR3 DNA reads TGTGCCAGTAGTAACTACCGGGAAGGAGGCTACACCTTC.

V usage is TRBV28 and J usage is TRBJ1-4; 7 bases fit TRBD1. The CDR3 consists of 18 residues. Germline CDR1 MDHEN, CDR2 SYDVKM. The ends lost 6 bases at V and 1 base at J; junction bases unmatched: 14. CDR3 DNA: TGTGCCAGCAGGGCAGGGGGGGCAGGCTTGGTAACTAATGAAAAACTGTTTTTT. Translating gives CASRAGGAGLVTNEKLFF.

CDR3 nucleotides: TGCGCCACCAAACCAGAGGGGGCGAACACTGAAGCTTTCTTT. This gives the protein CATKPEGANTEAFF. J is TRBJ1-1 and V is TRBV5-1; TRBD1 matches 7 bases. V was clipped by 9 bases and J by 1 base; unmatched bases: 9. CDR1 is SGHRS, CDR2 YFSETQ, per germline. The CDR3 length is 14 residues.

This rearrangement joins TRBV4-3 to TRBJ1-1; 11 bases map to TRBD1. CDR1 is LGHNA and CDR2 is YSLEER in the germline V gene. Losses at the gene ends were 3 bases for V and 5 bases for J; bases not matched to a gene: 2. This CDR3 is 14 amino acids long. CDR3 residues: CASSHGQGATEAFF. The CDR3 DNA follows: TGCGCCAGCAGCCATGGACAGGGGGCAACTGAAGCTTTCTTT.

The chain links TRBV30 to TRBJ2-5; a weak D match, TRBD2 (5 bases). V dropped 2 bases and J dropped 5 bases, with 12 bases sitting between them. The germline V gene encodes CDR1 GTSNPN and CDR2 SVGIG (reference sequence). CDR3 length: 13 amino acids. The CDR3: CAWSTGRGETQYF. The CDR3 coding sequence is TGTGCCTGGAGTACGGGCAGAGGGGAGACCCAGTACTTC.

This chain joins TRBV29-1 and TRBJ1-3; D call uncertain. Per germline, CDR1 SQVTM and CDR2 ANQGSEA. CDR3 length: 13 amino acids. V lost 4 bases and J lost 4, with 11 bases in between. CDR3 nucleotides: TGCAGCGTTGGGGCCCAAAAGGGAAACACCATATATTTT. Translating gives CSVGAQKGNTIYF.

The genes are TRBV29-1 and TRBJ2-3; 8 bases are a match to TRBD2. The germline V gene has CDR1 SQVTM and CDR2 ANQGSEA. The J segment lost 1 base and the V segment lost 7 bases, leaving 10 bases of the junction unmatched. This CDR3 region has 15 residues. CDR3 in amino acids: CSALEREIGTDTQYF. CDR3 bases: TGCAGCGCCCTCGAGCGGGAGATCGGCACAGATACGCAGTATTTT.

The chain is built from TRBV27 and TRBJ2-5; 9 bases line up with TRBD2. There are 16 residues in the CDR3. After removal of 5 bases from V and 5 bases from J, the junction contained 12 bases not matched to a gene. The germline V gene encodes CDR1 MNHEY and CDR2 SMNVEV (reference sequence). The CDR3 spells CASSLLGGRAWETQYF. The DNA for the CDR3 is TGTGCCAGCAGTCTATTAGGCGGGAGGGCCTGGGAGACCCAGTACTTC.

This chain uses TRBV19 with TRBJ2-5; 7 nucleotides match TRBD2. The germline V gene has CDR1 LNHDA and CDR2 SQIVND (reference sequence). The CDR3 has 15 amino acids. With 7 bases clipped from V and 4 bases from J, the junction kept 12 bases outside the gene matches. The CDR3 bases are TGTGCCAGTACCCGAGTGGGCGGGAGCCGAGAGACCCAGTACTTC. Its protein is CASTRVGGSRETQYF.

The chain recombines TRBV18 with TRBJ2-3, with D unresolved. V was shortened by 3 bases and J by 3 bases, with 4 bases between the two germline ends. Germline CDR1 and CDR2: KGHSH and LQKENI. The CDR3 consists of 12 residues. The CDR3, as DNA: TGTGCCAGCTCACCGCGTACAGATACGCAGTATTTT. Its translation is CASSPRTDTQYF.

J is TRBJ1-2 and V is TRBV28, with 10 bases identical to TRBD1. J gave up 2 bases and V 8 bases, and 8 bases lay outside the gene matches. This CDR3 has 15 amino acids. The germline V gene encodes CDR1 MDHEN and CDR2 SYDVKM. The CDR3 reads CASGTGQGVNYGYTF. CDR3 sequence (DNA): TGTGCCAGCGGGACCGGACAGGGGGTAAACTATGGCTACACCTTC.

The CDR3 DNA reads as TGTGCCAGCAGCTTGGGACTTAACTCCTACGAGCAGTACTTC. Amino acid sequence: CASSLGLNSYEQYF. The chain uses TRBV5-5 and TRBJ2-7, with D uncertain. V lost 0 bases to trimming and J lost 0 bases, with 7 bases between them. CDR1 and CDR2 (germline): SGHKS, YYEKEE (reference sequence). The CDR3 totals 14 residues.

This chain joins TRBV19 and TRBJ2-7, with D unresolved. Trimming shortened V by 4 bases and J by 0 bases, and 10 bases separated the two germline ends. From germline, CDR1 is LNHDA and CDR2 SQIVND (reference sequence). The CDR3 runs to 14 residues. The DNA for the CDR3 is TGTGCCAGTAGTACAGGTTACAGCTCCTACGAGCAGTACTTC. Encoded protein: CASSTGYSSYEQYF.